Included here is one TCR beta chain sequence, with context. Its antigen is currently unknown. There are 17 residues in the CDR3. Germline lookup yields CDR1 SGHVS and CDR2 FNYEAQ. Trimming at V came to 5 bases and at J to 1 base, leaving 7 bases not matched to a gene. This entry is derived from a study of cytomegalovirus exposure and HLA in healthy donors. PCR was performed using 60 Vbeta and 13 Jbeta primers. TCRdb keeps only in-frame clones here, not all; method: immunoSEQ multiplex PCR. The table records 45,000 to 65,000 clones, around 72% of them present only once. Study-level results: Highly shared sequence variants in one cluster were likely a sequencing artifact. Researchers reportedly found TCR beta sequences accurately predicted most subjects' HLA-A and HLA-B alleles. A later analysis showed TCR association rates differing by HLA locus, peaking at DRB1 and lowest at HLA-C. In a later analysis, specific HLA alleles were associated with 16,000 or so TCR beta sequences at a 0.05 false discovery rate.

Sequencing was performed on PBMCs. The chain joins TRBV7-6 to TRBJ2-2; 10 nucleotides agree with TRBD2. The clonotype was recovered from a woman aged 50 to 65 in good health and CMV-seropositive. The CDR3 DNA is TGTGCCAGCAGCCCCGGACTAGCGGTCCAGAACACCGGGGAGCTGTTTTTT. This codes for CASSPGLAVQNTGELFF.